The 17 T cell receptor beta chains given below trace back to one sample, sequenced in a study of blood T cell repertoires in COVID-19. Sequenced by immunoSEQ multiplex PCR; TCRdb stores in-frame clones only, minus some. This table holds fewer than 250,000 clones, approximately 86% found once. Material for sequencing was PBMCs or T cells enriched from blood (not recorded which). These receptors came from a woman aged 40 to 50 with acute COVID-19.

The chain recombines TRBV18 with TRBJ2-7, with TRBD1 matching 10 bases. Germline-derived CDR1 and CDR2 are KGHSH and LQKENI. V lost 3 bases, J lost 8 bases, and 10 bases stayed unmatched. This CDR3 is built from 15 residues. CDR3 DNA: TGTGCCAGCTCACCTAGACTGACAGGGGGCGTCAAGCAGTACTTC. It codes for CASSPRLTGGVKQYF.

V is TRBV6-5 and J is TRBJ2-7; D is uncertain. Deletions cut 11 bases from V and 3 bases from J, with 20 bases between. The CDR3 runs to 14 residues. The germline CDR1 and CDR2 sequences are MNHEY and SVGAGI. The CDR3 reads CAGNNPETVYEQYF. The CDR3 nucleotides are TGTGCCGGAAACAATCCGGAGACGGTCTACGAGCAGTACTTC.

The chain joins TRBV19 to TRBJ2-6, with no clear D. The CDR3 contains 14 residues. Germline CDR1 reads LNHDA; CDR2 reads SQIVND (reference sequence). Trimming shortened V by 4 bases and J by 2 bases, and 6 bases separated the two germline ends. The CDR3 DNA follows: TGTGCCAGTAGTACCAGGCCTGGGGCCAACGTCCTGACTTTC. It encodes CASSTRPGANVLTF.

CDR3 residues: CASSLGTGYNNEQFF. The CDR3 nucleotides read TGTGCCAGCAGCTTGGGGACAGGGTACAACAATGAGCAGTTCTTC. The chain joins TRBV5-6 to TRBJ2-1; 8 nucleotides line up with TRBD1. From germline, CDR1 is SGHDT and CDR2 YYEEEE. The CDR3 has 15 amino acids. V lost 0 bases, J lost 5 bases, and 4 bases stayed unmatched.

On this clone: This same CDR3 is encoded by further DNA sequences in the sample. The chain carries TRBV3-1 (or the pseudogene TRBV3-2) and TRBJ1-6; D not resolved. Trimming pared 1 base from V and 9 bases from J, leaving 4 bases between. This CDR3 spans 12 amino acids. CDR1 and CDR2 (germline): LGHDT, YNNKEL (reference sequence). The CDR3 DNA sequence: TGTGCCAGCAGCCAAGTGGCTTCACCCCTCCACTTT. It specifies CASSQVASPLHF.

The chain has TRBV28 and TRBJ2-1, with D perhaps TRBD2 (7 bases). CDR3 size: 15 residues. Trimming cost V 7 bases and J 8 bases, with 21 bases left between them. Germline V gene lookup returns CDR1 MDHEN and CDR2 SYDVKM. CDR3: CASMAEGGIGDEQFF. The DNA for the CDR3 is TGTGCCAGCATGGCGGAGGGGGGGATTGGGGATGAGCAGTTCTTC.

V is TRBV7-9 and J is TRBJ1-1; possible D gene TRBD1, 5 bases. CDR1 is SEHNR, CDR2 FQNEAQ, per germline (reference sequence). V was trimmed by 2 bases and J by 0 bases, leaving 7 bases between them. The CDR3 runs 14 residues. CDR3 sequence (DNA): TGTGCCAGCAGCTTACAGGGAATGAACACTGAAGCTTTCTTT. Its translation: CASSLQGMNTEAFF.

The V and J genes are TRBV4-2 and TRBJ2-6, with D perhaps TRBD2 (6 bases). V lost 3 bases and J lost 3, with 12 bases in between. The CDR3 consists of 16 residues. CDR1 is LGHNA, CDR2 YNFKEQ, per germline. CDR3 loop: CASSQPGGVGANVLTF. CDR3 coding DNA: TGTGCCAGCAGCCAGCCCGGCGGGGTTGGGGCCAACGTCCTGACTTTC.

Written as DNA, the CDR3 is TGTGCCAGCAGTTGGGGGGGGAGGGATCAGCCCCAGCATTTT. The encoded protein is CASSWGGRDQPQHF. The chain recombines TRBV27 with TRBJ1-5; perhaps TRBD1 as D (5 bases). Germline values: CDR1 MNHEY, CDR2 SMNVEV (reference sequence). Between the trimmed V and J ends, which lost 4 bases and 5 bases, there was a span of 12 bases. The CDR3 sequence is 14 residues long.

The J gene is TRBJ2-3, the V gene TRBV10-1, with TRBD2 matching over 7 bases. J gave up 2 bases and V 6 bases, and 5 bases lay outside the gene matches. This CDR3 is built from 14 residues. Germline values: CDR1 WNHNN, CDR2 SYGVQD (reference sequence). The CDR3 loop is CASSGEGLTDTQYF. In nucleotides, the CDR3 is TGCGCCAGCAGCGGGGAGGGCCTCACAGATACGCAGTATTTT.

The gene calls are TRBV2 and TRBJ2-4; D might be TRBD1 (5 bases). This CDR3 has 13 residues. The germline CDR1 and CDR2 sequences are SNHLY and FYNNEI. The germline V and J ends were trimmed by 4 bases and 4 bases, with 8 bases remaining between them. The CDR3 bases are TGTGCCAGCAGTGGACAGTATAAAAACATTCAGTACTTC. Translation: CASSGQYKNIQYF.

This clone was seen only a few times. V gene TRBV3-1 (or the pseudogene TRBV3-2) combines with J gene TRBJ1-1; the D is unclear. CDR1 is LGHDT and CDR2 is YNNKEL in the germline V gene (reference sequence). Trimming left V 7 bases short and J 0 bases short, with 9 bases between. This CDR3 is 13 amino acids long. CDR3 loop: CASNDIMNTEAFF. The CDR3 DNA reads as TGTGCCAGCAACGACATTATGAACACTGAAGCTTTCTTT.

V usage is TRBV18 and J usage is TRBJ2-1, with a weak D call TRBD2 (5 bases). Trimming removed 3 bases at V and 7 bases at J, with 16 bases between. The CDR3 is made up of 15 amino acids. CDR1 and CDR2 from the germline V gene are KGHSH and LQKENI. CDR3 loop: CASSPFRGPSNEQFF. Here the CDR3 DNA reads TGTGCCAGCTCACCTTTTAGAGGGCCGAGTAATGAGCAGTTCTTC.

V and J are TRBV4-1 and TRBJ2-1; 9 nucleotides agree with TRBD2. The CDR3 sequence is 15 residues long. J lost 3 bases, V lost 2 bases, and 2 bases had no gene match. Per germline, CDR1 MGHRA and CDR2 YSYEKL. The CDR3 coding sequence is TGCGCCAGCAGCCAATTTAGCGGGAGCTACAATGAGCAGTTCTTC. This translates into CASSQFSGSYNEQFF.

This clone turned up a few times. This chain links TRBV28 with TRBJ2-3; D is perhaps TRBD2 (5 bases). V lost 6 bases, J lost 6 bases, and 19 bases lay in between. This CDR3 is built from 15 residues. Germline CDR1 is MDHEN and CDR2 is SYDVKM. DNA for the CDR3: TGTGCCAGCAGCAACGGCGGGTCGGGTTCCGATACGCAGTATTTT. Protein product: CASSNGGSGSDTQYF. Combining the CDR3 with reference TRBV28 and TRBJ2-3 gives the whole variable domain DVKVTQSSRYLVKRTGEKVFLECVQDMDHENMFWYRQDPGLGLRLIYFSYDVKMKEKGDIPEGYSVSREKKERFSLILESASTNQTSMYLCASSNGGSGSDTQYFGPGTRLTVL.

The V gene is TRBV28, the J gene TRBJ1-1; 8 bases align to TRBD1. This CDR3 is 15 amino acids long. V gave up 8 bases and J gave up 5 bases; unmatched junction bases: 13. Germline V gene data show CDR1 as MDHEN and CDR2 as SYDVKM. CDR3 nucleotides: TGTGCCAGCCAGTCTCAGGGGGCGGAAGGGACTGAAGCTTTCTTT. Residues: CASQSQGAEGTEAFF.

The chain recombines TRBV7-2 with TRBJ2-7; 8 bases align to TRBD2. V gave up 4 bases and J gave up 12 bases; unmatched junction bases: 23. The length of the CDR3 is 17 residues. The germline gives CDR1 SGHTA, CDR2 FQGNSA. The CDR3 nucleotides are TGTGCCAGCAGCTGGGGCACCGGGAGGCTAGCGGGCGGCGGGTGGTACTTC. Its translation is CASSWGTGRLAGGGWYF.